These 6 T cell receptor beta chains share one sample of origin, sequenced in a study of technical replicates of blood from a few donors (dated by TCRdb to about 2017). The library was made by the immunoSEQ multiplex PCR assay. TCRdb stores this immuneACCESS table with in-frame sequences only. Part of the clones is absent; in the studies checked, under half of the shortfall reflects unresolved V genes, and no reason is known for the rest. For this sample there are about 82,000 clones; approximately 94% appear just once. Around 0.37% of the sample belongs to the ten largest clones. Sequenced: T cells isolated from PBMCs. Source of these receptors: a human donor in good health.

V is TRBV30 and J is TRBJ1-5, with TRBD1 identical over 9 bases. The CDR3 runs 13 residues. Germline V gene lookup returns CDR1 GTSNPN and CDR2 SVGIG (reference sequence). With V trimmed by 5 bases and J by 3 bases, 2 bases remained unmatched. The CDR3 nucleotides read TGTGCCTGGGGACAGGGGAACAATCAGCCCCAGCATTTT. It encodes CAWGQGNNQPQHF.

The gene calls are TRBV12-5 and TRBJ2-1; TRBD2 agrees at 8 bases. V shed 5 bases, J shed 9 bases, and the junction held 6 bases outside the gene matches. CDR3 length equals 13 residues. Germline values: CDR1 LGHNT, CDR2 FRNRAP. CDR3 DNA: TGTGCTAGTGGTCGGCTAGCGGGTGCTGAGCAGTTCTTC. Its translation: CASGRLAGAEQFF.

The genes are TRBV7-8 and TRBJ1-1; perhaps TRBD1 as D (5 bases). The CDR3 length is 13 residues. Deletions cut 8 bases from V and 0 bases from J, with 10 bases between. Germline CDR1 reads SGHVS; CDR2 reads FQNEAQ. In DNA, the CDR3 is TGTGCCAGCGTCAGGGAAATGAACACTGAAGCTTTCTTT. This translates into CASVREMNTEAFF.

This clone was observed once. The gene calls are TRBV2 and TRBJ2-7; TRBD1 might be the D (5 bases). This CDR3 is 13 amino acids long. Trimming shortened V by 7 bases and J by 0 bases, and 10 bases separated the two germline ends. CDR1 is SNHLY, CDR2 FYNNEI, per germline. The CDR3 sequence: CASNKGNSYEQYF. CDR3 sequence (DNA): TGTGCCAGCAATAAGGGGAACTCCTACGAGCAGTACTTC.

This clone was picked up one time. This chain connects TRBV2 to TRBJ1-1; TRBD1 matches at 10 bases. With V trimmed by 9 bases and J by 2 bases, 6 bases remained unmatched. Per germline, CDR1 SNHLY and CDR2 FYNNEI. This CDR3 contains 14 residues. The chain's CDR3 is CASGTGALNTEAFF. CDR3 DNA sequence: TGTGCCAGTGGGACAGGGGCCTTAAACACTGAAGCTTTCTTT.

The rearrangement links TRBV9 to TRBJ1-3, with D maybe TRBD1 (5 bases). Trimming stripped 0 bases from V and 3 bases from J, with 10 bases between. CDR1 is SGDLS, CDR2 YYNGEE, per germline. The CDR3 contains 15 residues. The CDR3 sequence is CASSVEAGFGNTIYF. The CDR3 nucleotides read TGTGCCAGCAGCGTAGAGGCAGGGTTTGGAAACACCATATATTTT.